This TCR beta chain was identified during a study of blood T cells in healthy people across ages. Study context: Using template switching, researchers captured about one barcoded beta molecule for each two T cells. Study conclusions and caveats: While age rose, TCR beta diversity per million T cells dropped in a roughly linear way.

Trimming left V 6 bases short and J 3 bases short, with 21 bases between. The CDR3 is made up of 16 amino acids. The germline gives CDR1 SEHNR, CDR2 FQNEAQ (reference sequence). Notes on this clonotype: Its specificity is not known.

Isolated PBMCs totaled at least 7 million in each sample. Every sample gave at least 5 micrograms of total RNA when it was extracted. A J-beta primer mix and a sample-barcoded 5' primer were used in a second PCR of about 7 to 12 cycles. In TCRdb, the 5' RACE reads were re-called with MiXCR into one record per CDR3 protein. The data show about 670,000 distinct CDR3 sequences, less than 45% seen once. The V gene is TRBV7-9, the J gene TRBJ2-7, with D possibly matching TRBD2 (5 bases). This clonotype was sampled from a man of 80 years or more in good health. Sequencing input: blood. The CDR3, as DNA: TGTGCCAGCAGGCACACCGGGATAAGAGGTGGCTACGAGCAGTACTTC. The encoded protein is CASRHTGIRGGYEQYF. Together with reference TRBV7-9 and TRBJ2-7, the CDR3 gives the full variable domain: DTGVSQNPRHKITKRGQNVTFRCDPISEHNRLYWYRQTLGQGPEFLTYFQNEAQLEKSRLLSDRFSAERPKGSFSTLEIQRTEQGDSAMYLCASRHTGIRGGYEQYFGPGTRLTVT.